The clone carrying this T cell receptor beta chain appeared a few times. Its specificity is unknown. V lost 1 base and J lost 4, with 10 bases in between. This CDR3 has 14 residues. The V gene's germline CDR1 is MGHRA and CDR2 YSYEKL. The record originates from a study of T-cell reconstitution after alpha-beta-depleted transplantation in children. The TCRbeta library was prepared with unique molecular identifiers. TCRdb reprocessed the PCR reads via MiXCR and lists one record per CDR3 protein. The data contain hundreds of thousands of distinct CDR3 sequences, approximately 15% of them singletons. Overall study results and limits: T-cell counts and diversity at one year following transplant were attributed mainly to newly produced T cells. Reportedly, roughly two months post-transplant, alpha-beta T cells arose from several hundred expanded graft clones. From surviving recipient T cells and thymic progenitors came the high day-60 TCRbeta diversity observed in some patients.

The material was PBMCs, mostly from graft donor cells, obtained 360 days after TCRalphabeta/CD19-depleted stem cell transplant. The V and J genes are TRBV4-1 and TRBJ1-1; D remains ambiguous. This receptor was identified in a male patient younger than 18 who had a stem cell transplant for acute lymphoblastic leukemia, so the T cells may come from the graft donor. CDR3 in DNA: TGCGCCAGCAGCCAAGTATCAGGCATCACTGAAGCTTTCTTT. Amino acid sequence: CASSQVSGITEAFF.